What follows are 25 T cell receptor beta chains derived from one specimen sequenced in a study of shared clonotypes between healthy human individuals. Sequencing was performed with immunoSEQ multiplex PCR; in TCRdb, only in-frame clones are kept and a portion is missing. Among around 690,000 clones listed, 90% were seen once. The specimen sequenced was memory CD8+ T cells from PBMCs. Regarding subset: CD45RO+ cells pooled with CCR7-negative TemRA cells. Receptors originate from a man aged 18 to 30 in good health. Some clones in this sample may be carry-over from other donors' samples.

The chain couples TRBV4-3 to TRBJ1-1, with TRBD1 matching 9 bases. J lost 6 bases, V lost 0 bases, and 8 bases had no gene match. This CDR3 has 16 residues. The germline V gene encodes CDR1 LGHNA and CDR2 YSLEER. CDR3 in amino acids: CASSQDLGQGYAEAFF. As DNA, the CDR3 is TGCGCCAGCAGCCAAGATCTAGGACAGGGGTACGCTGAAGCTTTCTTT.

The chain joins TRBV6-6 to TRBJ2-1, with D unclear. CDR3 size: 13 residues. V lost 0 bases and J 7 bases, leaving 7 bases between the germline ends. In germline, CDR1 is MNHNY, CDR2 SVGAGI (reference sequence). The CDR3 sequence: CASSYSTWNEQFF. DNA of the CDR3: TGTGCCAGCAGTTACTCGACTTGGAATGAGCAGTTCTTC.

V gene TRBV25-1 combines with J gene TRBJ1-5; D unresolved. CDR1 and CDR2 from the germline V gene are MGHDK and SYGVNS. Trimming cost V 8 bases and J 6 bases, with 23 bases left between them. The CDR3 is made up of 16 amino acids. The CDR3 DNA is TGTGCCAGCCTAAAGTGTGCGGAAGGGAATGGTCAGCCCCAGCATTTT. The encoded protein is CASLKCAEGNGQPQHF.

The chain recombines TRBV19 with TRBJ2-1, with TRBD1 matching over 9 bases. The CDR3 spans 16 residues. J was trimmed by 4 bases and V by 5 bases; bases with no gene match: 9. Germline V CDR1 and CDR2: LNHDA, SQIVND (reference sequence). CDR3 sequence: CASSFDRGWLYNEQFF. CDR3 in DNA: TGTGCCAGTAGTTTTGACAGGGGGTGGTTGTACAATGAGCAGTTCTTC.

The V call is TRBV28, the J call TRBJ1-1; D is perhaps TRBD1 (5 bases). The germline V and J ends were trimmed by 11 bases and 2 bases, with 9 bases remaining between them. Germline V gene data show CDR1 as MDHEN and CDR2 as SYDVKM. The CDR3 extends over 11 amino acids. CDR3 coding DNA: TGTGCCGCGGGGCGAAACACTGAAGCTTTCTTT. Its protein is CAAGRNTEAFF. Filled out from reference TRBV28 and TRBJ1-1, the complete variable domain reads DVKVTQSSRYLVKRTGEKVFLECVQDMDHENMFWYRQDPGLGLRLIYFSYDVKMKEKGDIPEGYSVSREKKERFSLILESASTNQTSMYLCAAGRNTEAFFGQGTRLTVV.

The gene calls are TRBV4-2 and TRBJ2-7, with a possible D match to TRBD1 (6 bases). The CDR3 covers 15 residues. V was trimmed by 1 base and J by 1 base, leaving 11 bases between them. Per the germline V gene, CDR1 is LGHNA and CDR2 is YNFKEQ. CDR3 DNA: TGTGCCAGCAGCCAAGTAGGACAGTATTCCTACGAGCAGTACTTC. Protein product: CASSQVGQYSYEQYF.

The rearrangement joins TRBV28 to TRBJ2-7; 10 bases fit TRBD2. V lost 1 base, J lost 3 bases, and 6 bases stayed unmatched. The germline CDR1 and CDR2 sequences are MDHEN and SYDVKM. This CDR3 spans 16 amino acids. CDR3 DNA: TGTGCCAGCAGTTTATTATGGGCTAGCGGGAGCTACGAGCAGTACTTC. It translates to CASSLLWASGSYEQYF.

This chain links TRBV2 with TRBJ1-2; a weak D match, TRBD1 (6 bases). The V gene's germline CDR1 is SNHLY and CDR2 FYNNEI. CDR3 length: 12 amino acids. Trimming took off 7 bases at V and 3 bases at J, with 9 bases between the two ends. DNA of the CDR3: TGTGCCAGCACACGGACAGACTATGGCTACACCTTC. It is translated as CASTRTDYGYTF. Combining the CDR3 with reference TRBV2 and TRBJ1-2 gives the whole variable domain EPEVTQTPSHQVTQMGQEVILRCVPISNHLYFYWYRQILGQKVEFLVSFYNNEISEKSEIFDDQFSVERPDGSNFTLKIRSTKLEDSAMYFCASTRTDYGYTFGSGTRLTVV.

This chain connects TRBV6-5 to TRBJ2-5, with D maybe TRBD1 (6 bases). V was clipped by 2 bases and J by 0 bases, with 7 bases between them. Germline lookup yields CDR1 MNHEY and CDR2 SVGAGI. CDR3 size: 14 residues. The CDR3: CASSYGTHQETQYF. The CDR3, as DNA: TGTGCCAGCAGTTACGGGACACACCAAGAGACCCAGTACTTC.

This clone was picked up many times. This rearrangement joins TRBV6-1 to TRBJ2-1; D may correspond to TRBD1 or TRBD2 (5 bases each). The CDR3 runs to 13 residues. V was cut by 3 bases and J by 2 bases, with 5 bases left in between. The germline gives CDR1 MNHNS, CDR2 SASEGT. The CDR3 nucleotides read TGTGCCAGCAGTGAGGGGGCCTACAATGAGCAGTTCTTC. The encoded protein is CASSEGAYNEQFF.

The chain carries TRBV5-1 and TRBJ2-7, with no clear D. V gave up 0 bases and J gave up 2 bases, with 18 bases separating them. The CDR3 consists of 17 residues. Per the germline V gene, CDR1 is SGHRS and CDR2 is YFSETQ. Here the CDR3 reads CASSLAPRHPRPYEQYF. The CDR3 DNA sequence: TGCGCCAGCAGCTTGGCCCCTCGACATCCGAGACCCTACGAGCAGTACTTC.

CDR3 bases: TGTGCCAGCAGCGTAGACCCTAGCGGGGGGACATCCCCCACAGATACGCAGTATTTT. Translation gives CASSVDPSGGTSPTDTQYF. This chain links TRBV9 with TRBJ2-3, with TRBD2 identical over 11 bases. The CDR3 spans 19 residues. The J segment lost 2 bases and the V segment lost 0 bases, leaving 11 bases of the junction unmatched. Germline V gene sequence: CDR1 SGDLS, CDR2 YYNGEE.

This clone showed up just once. Distinct nucleotide sequences in the sample also encode this CDR3. This chain uses TRBV5-6 with TRBJ2-7; 8 bases align to TRBD1. The V gene's germline CDR1 is SGHDT and CDR2 YYEEEE. This CDR3 spans 14 amino acids. The ends lost 2 bases at V and 2 bases at J; junction bases unmatched: 3. The CDR3 coding sequence is TGTGCCAGCAGCTTTGGGACAGGTACCTACGAGCAGTACTTC. It codes for CASSFGTGTYEQYF. The full variable domain, completed using reference TRBV5-6 and TRBJ2-7, is DAGVTQSPTHLIKTRGQQVTLRCSPKSGHDTVSWYQQALGQGPQFIFQYYEEEERQRGNFPDRFSGHQFPNYSSELNVNALLLGDSALYLCASSFGTGTYEQYFGPGTRLTVT.

V and J are TRBV28 and TRBJ2-2; D remains unclear. Germline values: CDR1 MDHEN, CDR2 SYDVKM. The CDR3 runs to 15 residues. V was clipped by 6 bases and J by 4 bases, with 15 bases between them. CDR3 in amino acids: CASSPTTGSTGELFF. CDR3 DNA: TGTGCCAGCAGCCCAACGACCGGTAGCACCGGGGAGCTGTTTTTT.

The chain carries TRBV4-1 and TRBJ2-7, with D maybe TRBD1 (6 bases). CDR3 length equals 15 residues. Trimming took 5 bases from V and 0 from J, leaving 14 bases between them. The germline V gene has CDR1 MGHRA and CDR2 YSYEKL. CDR3 in DNA: TGCGCCAGCAGCTTTACAGGGCTCGTCTCCTACGAGCAGTACTTC. Translation: CASSFTGLVSYEQYF.

This clone was detected only a few times. The J gene is TRBJ1-4, the V gene TRBV15; 7 bases agree with TRBD1. The trim removed 5 bases at V and 4 bases at J, leaving 4 bases unmatched. CDR3 size: 14 residues. Germline V gene sequence: CDR1 LNHNV, CDR2 YYDKDF (reference sequence). CDR3 nucleotides: TGTGCCACCAGCCGGGACAGACTTAATGAAAAACTGTTTTTT. Translated, it gives CATSRDRLNEKLFF.

The V gene is TRBV15, the J gene TRBJ2-2; 11 nucleotides line up with TRBD2. After removal of 3 bases from V and 8 bases from J, the junction contained 8 bases not matched to a gene. The germline V gene has CDR1 LNHNV and CDR2 YYDKDF (reference sequence). This CDR3 is built from 16 residues. CDR3 protein: CATSSIAGGESGELFF. The CDR3 DNA follows: TGTGCCACCAGCAGTATAGCGGGAGGGGAGTCTGGGGAGCTGTTTTTT.

J is TRBJ1-4 and V is TRBV28; 8 bases line up with TRBD1. In germline, CDR1 is MDHEN, CDR2 SYDVKM. The trim removed 6 bases at V and 1 base at J, leaving 10 bases unmatched. The CDR3 runs to 17 residues. The CDR3 spells CASSYRTGWLTNEKLFF. In DNA form, the CDR3 reads TGTGCCAGCAGCTACCGGACAGGGTGGTTAACTAATGAAAAACTGTTTTTT.

The CDR3 region is CATSRGGLDEKLFF. The CDR3 nucleotides read TGTGCCACCAGCAGGGGGGGGTTGGATGAAAAACTGTTTTTT. J is TRBJ1-4 and V is TRBV15; tentatively, D is TRBD1 (5 bases). V lost 3 bases and J lost 6, with 11 bases in between. CDR3 length: 14 residues. Germline V lookup: CDR1 LNHNV, CDR2 YYDKDF (reference sequence).

The chain recombines TRBV27 with TRBJ2-7; D remains ambiguous. The V gene lost 0 bases and the J gene lost 2 bases, with 5 bases spanning the gap. CDR1 and CDR2 from the germline V gene are MNHEY and SMNVEV (reference sequence). The CDR3 is made up of 13 amino acids. The CDR3 DNA sequence: TGTGCCAGCAGTTTATCCCCGGCCTACGAGCAGTACTTC. Translated, it gives CASSLSPAYEQYF.

The chain carries TRBV27 and TRBJ1-1; tentatively, D is TRBD1 (5 bases). V dropped 0 bases and J dropped 0 bases, with 8 bases sitting between them. CDR3 length: 15 residues. Looked up from germline, CDR1 is MNHEY and CDR2 is SMNVEV (reference sequence). CDR3 in DNA: TGTGCCAGCAGTTTATCTCAGGGCATGAACACTGAAGCTTTCTTT. Encoded protein: CASSLSQGMNTEAFF.

This chain links TRBV28 with TRBJ1-2, with D perhaps matching TRBD1 (5 bases). The CDR3 totals 15 residues. V was cut by 6 bases and J by 0 bases, with 14 bases left in between. Germline CDR1 and CDR2: MDHEN and SYDVKM. CDR3 DNA sequence: TGTGCCAGCAGACAACTGGGGGGTACTAACTATGGCTACACCTTC. Protein: CASRQLGGTNYGYTF.

V usage is TRBV5-4 and J usage is TRBJ1-1; 7 bases line up with TRBD1. V shed 4 bases, J shed 7 bases, and the junction held 7 bases outside the gene matches. Germline values: CDR1 SGHNT, CDR2 YYREEE (reference sequence). The CDR3 runs to 13 residues. The CDR3 DNA follows: TGTGCCAGCAGCCACACCAGGGGGGTTGAAGCTTTCTTT. Translation gives CASSHTRGVEAFF.

V usage is TRBV7-2 and J usage is TRBJ2-7; D might be TRBD1 (5 bases). Germline lookup yields CDR1 SGHTA and CDR2 FQGNSA. The CDR3 spans 11 residues. With 6 bases removed from V and 2 bases from J, the gap between germline ends came to 5 bases. The CDR3 loop reads CASRDTYEQYF. CDR3 sequence (DNA): TGTGCCAGCAGGGACACCTACGAGCAGTACTTC.

The chain uses TRBV2 and TRBJ2-7, with 10 bases that match TRBD2. The CDR3 runs 15 residues. The germline gives CDR1 SNHLY, CDR2 FYNNEI. V gave up 6 bases and J gave up 5 bases; unmatched junction bases: 10. This CDR3 reads CASREPGTSVHEQYF. CDR3 DNA: TGTGCCAGCAGAGAACCCGGGACTAGCGTCCACGAGCAGTACTTC.